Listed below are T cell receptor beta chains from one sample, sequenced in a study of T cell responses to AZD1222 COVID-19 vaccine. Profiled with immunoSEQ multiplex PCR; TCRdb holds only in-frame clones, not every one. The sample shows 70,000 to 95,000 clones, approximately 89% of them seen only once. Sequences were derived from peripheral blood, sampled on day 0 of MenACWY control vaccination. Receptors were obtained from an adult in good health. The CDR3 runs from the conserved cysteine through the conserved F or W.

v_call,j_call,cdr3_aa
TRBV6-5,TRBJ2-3,CASSYRFGRGPDTQYF
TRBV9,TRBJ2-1,CASSGTGADEQFF
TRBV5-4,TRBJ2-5,CASSPGQSQETQYF
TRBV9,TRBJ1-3,CASSVVGTPGSGNTIYF
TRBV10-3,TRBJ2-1,CAISELTVNEQFF
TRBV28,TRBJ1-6,CASSSAGPFNSPLHF
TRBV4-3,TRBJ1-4,CASSQETPRADEKLFF
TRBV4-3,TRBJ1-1,CASSQTGGWTEAFF
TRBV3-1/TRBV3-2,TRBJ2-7,CASSRFYEQYF
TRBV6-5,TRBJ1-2,CASSYGGTSYGYTF
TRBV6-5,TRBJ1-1,CASSYSPRAGTEAFF
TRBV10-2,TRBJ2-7,CASSEREESSYEQYF
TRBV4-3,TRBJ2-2,CASSQEGGTNTGELFF
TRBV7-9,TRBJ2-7,CASSLGSGVEQYF
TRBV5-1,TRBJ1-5,CASSLEQGGSSNQPQHF
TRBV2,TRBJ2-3,CANQAANTDTQYF
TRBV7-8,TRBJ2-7,CASSLVDYEQYF
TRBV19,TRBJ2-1,CASSMNVGGRNEQFF
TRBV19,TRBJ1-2,CASRRTGTYGYTF
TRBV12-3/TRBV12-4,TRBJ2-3,CASSLVDTQYF
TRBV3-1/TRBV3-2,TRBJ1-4,CASSQVTANEKLFF
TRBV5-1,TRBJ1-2,CASSLEAQGLGGYTF
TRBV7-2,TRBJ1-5,CASSVQGTSNQPQHF
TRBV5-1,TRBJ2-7,CASALEGTGYYEQYF
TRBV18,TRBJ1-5,CASSPENAASSNQPQHF
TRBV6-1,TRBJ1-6,CASSATGIRQGNSPLHF
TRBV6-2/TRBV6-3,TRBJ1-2,CASSYSIRENNYGYTF
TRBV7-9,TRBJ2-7,CASSPTGRSYEQYF
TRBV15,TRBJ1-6,CATSNLRDRDVSPLHF
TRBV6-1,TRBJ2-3,CASSEGTGVADTQYF
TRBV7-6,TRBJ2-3,CASSLRQGVSTDTQYF
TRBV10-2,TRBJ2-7,CASSELVTAEQYF
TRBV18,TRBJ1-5,CASSRDSVGNQPQHF
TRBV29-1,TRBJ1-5,CSVRTGEGQPQHF
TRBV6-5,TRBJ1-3,CASRKTGAGNTIYF
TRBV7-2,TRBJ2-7,CASSLTGQGGYEQYF
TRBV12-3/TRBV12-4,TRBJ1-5,CASSLPPADQHF
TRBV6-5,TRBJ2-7,CASILGGTGAYEQYF
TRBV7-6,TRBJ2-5,CASSPQTGPVAQYF
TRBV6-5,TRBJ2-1,CASSRRGTGVREQFF
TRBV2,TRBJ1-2,CASVIQGDYGYTF
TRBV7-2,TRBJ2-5,CASNIVGGSIETQYF